This T cell receptor beta chain was sequenced in a study of vaccination and CD4 T cells after COVID-19. Sequenced with the Oncomine TCR Beta short-read assay was DNA taken from cultured CD4+ T cells. TCRdb ran MiXCR on the PCR reads and lists one entry per CDR3 protein. The sample consists of approximately 20,000 distinct CDR3 sequences, 46% of them appearing once. V lost 2 bases to trimming and J lost 5 bases, with 16 bases between them. There are 15 residues in the CDR3. The V gene's germline CDR1 is SGHTA and CDR2 FQGNSA. Regarding this clonotype: Its antigen is not known.

Time point noted: late sampling 161 to 241 days after vaccination in a few convalescent patients. Treatment defined: approximately 9-day PBMC culture with coronavirus spike peptide pools or control peptides (ViraFEST assay). The sample in question was CD4+ T cells from blood, cultured in vitro, obtained about 7 months after SARS-CoV-2 vaccination. The genes are TRBV7-2 and TRBJ2-7, with D possibly being TRBD2 (5 bases). The receptor's source is a human donor who had recovered from COVID-19. The CDR3 nucleotides read TGTGCCAGCAGCTTAATCGTGGGAGAGGGAAACGAGCAGTACTTC. Translation gives CASSLIVGEGNEQYF.